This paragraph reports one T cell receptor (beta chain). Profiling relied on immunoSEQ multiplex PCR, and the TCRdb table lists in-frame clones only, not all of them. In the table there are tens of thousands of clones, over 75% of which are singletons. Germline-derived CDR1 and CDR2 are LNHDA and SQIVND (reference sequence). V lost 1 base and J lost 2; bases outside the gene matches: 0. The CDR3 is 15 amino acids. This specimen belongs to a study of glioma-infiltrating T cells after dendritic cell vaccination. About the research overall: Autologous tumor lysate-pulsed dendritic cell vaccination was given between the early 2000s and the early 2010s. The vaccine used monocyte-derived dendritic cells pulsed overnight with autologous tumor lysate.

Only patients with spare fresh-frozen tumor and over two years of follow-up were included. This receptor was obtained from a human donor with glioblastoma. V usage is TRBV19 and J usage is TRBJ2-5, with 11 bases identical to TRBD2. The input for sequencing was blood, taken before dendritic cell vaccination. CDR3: CASSIASGGQETQYF. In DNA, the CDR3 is TGTGCCAGTAGTATAGCTAGCGGGGGGCAAGAGACCCAGTACTTC.